This T cell receptor beta chain was identified during a study of long-term antiretroviral therapy in people with HIV (dated by TCRdb to the early 2020s). With regard to the full study: The earliest samples were collected approximately a decade before the 2015 WHO recommendation for immediate ART, a period when ART was typically delayed until CD4 counts fell. Whether ART initiation and durable HIV suppression were associated with changes in peripheral blood TRB repertoire composition and diversity was tested in a retrospective serial study. The cohort contributed about 200 cryopreserved PBMC samples from 30 adults with confirmed HIV infection, collected serially over a mean of around 6 years (range 1-12). Eleven of the 30 participants with HIV were female. No cross-contamination during QIAcube processing was shown when test extractions of a monoclonal T-cell line were performed alongside approximately 32 polyclonal samples.

As to this clone: Its antigen specificity is not known. No base quality information exists; no much larger clone differs at one position.

The immunoSEQ hsTCRB v3.0 assay was used at survey level resolution for TRB variable region sequencing. The target sequencing depth for TRB was about 40,000-50,000 T-cell genomes per sample. An Illumina MiSeq with a v3 150-cycle kit was used to sequence the pooled TRB libraries. Per the source publication's procedure: Analysis of repertoires was carried out in R inside a reproducible Nextflow workflow spanning QC, data transformation and analysis. LymphoSeq2, an R package for exploring AIRR-Seq data, was used to implement custom analyses. A handful of samples that yielded fewer than 5000 total TRB sequences were excluded, so that 150 to 200 HIV repertoires were analyzed. Among the 180 to 200 HIV repertoires that were kept, roughly 58 were collected before ART initiation and over 120 were collected after ART initiation. Each repertoire was downsampled to 5000 TRB nucleotide sequences, and summary statistics were averaged across 100 downsampling iterations. Only TRB sequences with CDR3 regions of at least seven amino acids were retained for analysis. Two measures captured diversity: a Shannon entropy-derived clonality score and the Gini coefficient. In the repertoire networks, any two of the top 5000 CDR3 amino acid sequences were linked whenever the two sequences differed by an edit distance of one. For TRB CDR3 amino acid sequences, GLIPH2 was used to predict antigen specificity groups and MHC restriction. Known CMV, EBV, HIV or tissue antigen associations were flagged by matching CDR3 amino acid sequences against VDJdb and McPAS-TCR. Pre-ART, post-ART and control groups were compared with Wilcoxon signed-rank tests and Holm-Bonferroni correction. The table comes from immuneACCESS by way of TCRdb, which keeps in-frame sequences with V and J called. Part of the clones is missing from these tables; in studies checked, under half for an unresolved V gene and the rest for unknown reasons. V, J and clone size are those of that table, while D and trimming were read from the DNA. This sample lists around 18,000 clones; 76% were detected once. The ten largest account for about 15% of the sample.

Its CDR3 holds 16 amino acids, cysteine through phenylalanine. Just CDR3 DNA is preserved here, 48 bases in frame from base 1. Trimming takes 5 bases from V and 2 bases from J, and the germline ends sit 18 bases apart. Based on the germline V gene, the CDR1 and CDR2 sequences are LGHNA and YNFKEQ. General conclusions and limits of the study: CDR3 length ranges in HIV repertoires were narrower than in controls, and network structure suggested an antigen-experienced repertoire with only a slight naive shift after ART. Samples dated from the mid-2000s to the late 2010s, and the ART regimens used may be less effective than current ones. At every time point, the repertoire was dominated by expanded TRB clones first identified before ART initiation, although this dominance fluctuated and, in many PLHIV, declined after ART. Because pre-ART samples had limited cell numbers, profiling was done on unsorted PBMC rather than on sorted CD4+ and CD8+ T cells. A significant increase in TRB diversity was found to be associated with ART initiation, although TRB diversity was observed to remain significantly below that of transplant donor controls even after long-term ART. Because PBMC availability was limited, only the TCR beta chain was sequenced, with no alpha chain pairing. Inferences about post-ART repertoire changes are limited because no data were available on ART adherence, viral resistance or therapy changes.

To be included, a participant needed at least one PBMC sample from before ART initiation plus at least two post-ART samples. All participants with HIV were treated in the United States of America. Before DNA extraction, cryopreserved samples containing about 0.95-10 million PBMC were thawed and washed. At the time of the earliest PBMC sample for each participant with HIV, ages ranged from roughly 23 to 60 years. Per participant, PBMC samples came from 1-4 timepoints prior to ART initiation and 2-8 timepoints following ART initiation, for a median of 7 samples. For every participant, serial HIV viral load, CD4+ T-cell count, ART history and demographic data were obtained. Using a Qiagen kit on a QIAcube, genomic DNA was extracted from unsorted PBMC, with samples processed in batches of 12.

The material sequenced was unsorted PBMCs, taken 0.5 years before starting antiretroviral therapy. The TCR originated in a woman between 45 and 65 years old with HIV. Recombination linked TRBV4-2 to TRBJ1-2; possibly the D gene is TRBD1, per 6 matching bases. The CDR3: CASSSTGTFSNYGYTF. The DNA is TGTGCCAGCAGCTCTACCGGGACATTCTCAAACTATGGCTACACCTTC.